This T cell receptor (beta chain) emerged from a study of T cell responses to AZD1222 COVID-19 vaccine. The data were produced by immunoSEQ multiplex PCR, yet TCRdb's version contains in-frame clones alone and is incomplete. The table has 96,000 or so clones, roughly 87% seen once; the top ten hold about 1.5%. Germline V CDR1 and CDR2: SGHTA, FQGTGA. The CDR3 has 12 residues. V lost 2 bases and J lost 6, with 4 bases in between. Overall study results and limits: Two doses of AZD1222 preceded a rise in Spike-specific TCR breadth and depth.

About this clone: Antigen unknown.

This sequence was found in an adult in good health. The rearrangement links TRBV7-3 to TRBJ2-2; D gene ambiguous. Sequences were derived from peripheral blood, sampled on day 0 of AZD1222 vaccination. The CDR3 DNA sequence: TGTGCCAGCAGCTTACCTCCCGGGGAGCTGTTTTTT. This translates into CASSLPPGELFF.